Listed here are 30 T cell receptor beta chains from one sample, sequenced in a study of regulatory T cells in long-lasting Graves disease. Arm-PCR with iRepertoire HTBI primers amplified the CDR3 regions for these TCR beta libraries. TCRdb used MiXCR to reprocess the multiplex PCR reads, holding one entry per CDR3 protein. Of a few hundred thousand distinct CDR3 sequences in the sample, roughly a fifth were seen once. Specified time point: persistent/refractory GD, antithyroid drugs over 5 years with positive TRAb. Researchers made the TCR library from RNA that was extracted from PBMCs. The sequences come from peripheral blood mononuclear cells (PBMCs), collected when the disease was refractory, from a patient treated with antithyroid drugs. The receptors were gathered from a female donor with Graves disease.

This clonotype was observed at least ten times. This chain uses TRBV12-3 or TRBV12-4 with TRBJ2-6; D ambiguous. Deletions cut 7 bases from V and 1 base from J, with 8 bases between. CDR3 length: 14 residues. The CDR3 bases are TGTGCCAGCAACTCCCCTTCTGGGGCCAACGTCCTGACTTTC. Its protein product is CASNSPSGANVLTF.

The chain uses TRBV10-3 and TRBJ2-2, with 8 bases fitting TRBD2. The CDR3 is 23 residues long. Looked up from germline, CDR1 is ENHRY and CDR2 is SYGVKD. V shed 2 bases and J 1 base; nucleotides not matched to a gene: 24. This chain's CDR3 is CAISETWNFNGGAQKMNTGELFF. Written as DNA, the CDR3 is TGTGCCATCAGTGAGACCTGGAATTTTAACGGGGGGGCCCAAAAGATGAACACCGGGGAGCTGTTTTTT.

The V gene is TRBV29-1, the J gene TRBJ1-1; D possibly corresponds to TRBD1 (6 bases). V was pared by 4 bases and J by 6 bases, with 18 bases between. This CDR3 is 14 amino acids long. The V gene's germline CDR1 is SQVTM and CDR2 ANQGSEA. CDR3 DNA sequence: TGCAGCGTTGGGGGTCGGCAGGGGCCATCTGAAGCTTTCTTT. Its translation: CSVGGRQGPSEAFF.

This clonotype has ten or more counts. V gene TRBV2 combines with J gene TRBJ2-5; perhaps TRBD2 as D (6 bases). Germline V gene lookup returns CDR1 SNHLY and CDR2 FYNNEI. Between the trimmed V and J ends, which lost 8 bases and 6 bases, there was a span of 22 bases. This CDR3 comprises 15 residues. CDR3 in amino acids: CASRESAPLGKTQYF. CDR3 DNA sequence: TGTGCCAGCCGGGAGTCAGCCCCATTAGGAAAGACCCAGTACTTC.

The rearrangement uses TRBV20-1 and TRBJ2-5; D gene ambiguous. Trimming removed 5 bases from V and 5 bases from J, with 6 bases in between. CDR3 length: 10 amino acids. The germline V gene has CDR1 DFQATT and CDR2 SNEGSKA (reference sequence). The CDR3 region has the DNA TGCAGTGCTCTAGGGGAGACCCAGTACTTC. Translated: CSALGETQYF.

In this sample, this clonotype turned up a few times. CDR3 sequence: CASAPNRENLFGYTF. The CDR3 DNA sequence: TGTGCCAGCGCCCCGAACAGGGAGAATTTATTTGGCTACACCTTC. The chain employs TRBV6-1 and TRBJ1-2; D might be TRBD1 (6 bases). Germline-derived CDR1 and CDR2 are MNHNS and SASEGT. The CDR3 has 15 residues. V was cut by 8 bases and J by 7 bases, with 23 bases left in between.

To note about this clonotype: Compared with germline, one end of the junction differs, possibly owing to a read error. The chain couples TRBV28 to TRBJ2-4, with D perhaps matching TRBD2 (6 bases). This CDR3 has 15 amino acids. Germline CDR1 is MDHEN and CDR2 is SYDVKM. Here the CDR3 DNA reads TGTGCCGGCAGTTCCGTAGGGGTTCGGGGGAACATTCAGTACTTC. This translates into CAGSSVGVRGNIQYF.

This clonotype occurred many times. CDR3 protein: CASSAGQGNYGYTF. For the CDR3, the DNA is TGTGCCAGCAGTGCCGGACAGGGTAACTATGGCTACACCTTC. The chain recombines TRBV19 with TRBJ1-2, with TRBD1 matching over 8 bases. The CDR3 is 14 residues long. Trimming cost V 9 bases and J 1 base; bases outside gene matches: 7. The germline CDR1 and CDR2 sequences are LNHDA and SQIVND (reference sequence).

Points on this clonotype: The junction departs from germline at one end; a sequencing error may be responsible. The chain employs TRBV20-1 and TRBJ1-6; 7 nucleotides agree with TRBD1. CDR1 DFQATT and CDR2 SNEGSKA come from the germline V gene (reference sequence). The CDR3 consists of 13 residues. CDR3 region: CSASPRGNSPPHF. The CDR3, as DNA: TGCAGTGCTAGCCCCAGGGGGAATTCACCCCCCCACTTT.

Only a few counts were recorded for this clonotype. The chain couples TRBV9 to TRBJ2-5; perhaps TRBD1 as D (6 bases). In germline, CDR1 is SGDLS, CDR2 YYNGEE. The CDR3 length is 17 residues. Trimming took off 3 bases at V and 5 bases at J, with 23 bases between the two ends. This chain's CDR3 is CASSEGVGDLPWETQYF. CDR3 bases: TGTGCCAGCAGCGAGGGGGTCGGAGACCTCCCGTGGGAGACCCAGTACTTC.

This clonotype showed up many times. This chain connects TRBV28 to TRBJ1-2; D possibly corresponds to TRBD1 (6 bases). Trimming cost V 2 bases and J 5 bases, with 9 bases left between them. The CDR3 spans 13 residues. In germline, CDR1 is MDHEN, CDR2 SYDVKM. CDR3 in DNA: TGTGCCAGCAGTTTACGACAGGAATATGGCTACACCTTC. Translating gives CASSLRQEYGYTF.

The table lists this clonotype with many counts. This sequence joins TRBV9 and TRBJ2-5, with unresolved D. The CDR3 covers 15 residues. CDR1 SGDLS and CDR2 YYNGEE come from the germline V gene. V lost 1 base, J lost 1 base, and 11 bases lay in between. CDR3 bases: TGTGCCAGCAGCGTAAGTGAAGAATTCCAAGAGACCCAGTACTTC. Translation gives CASSVSEEFQETQYF.

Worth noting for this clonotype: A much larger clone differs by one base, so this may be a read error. CDR3 amino acids: CASRPGPGLLEQYF. Written as DNA, the CDR3 is TGTGCCAGCAGGCCCGGGCCCGGGTTATTGGAGCAGTACTTC. This rearrangement joins TRBV12-3 or TRBV12-4 to TRBJ2-7; no firm D call. The CDR3 runs 14 residues. V was clipped by 6 bases and J by 7 bases, with 19 bases between them.

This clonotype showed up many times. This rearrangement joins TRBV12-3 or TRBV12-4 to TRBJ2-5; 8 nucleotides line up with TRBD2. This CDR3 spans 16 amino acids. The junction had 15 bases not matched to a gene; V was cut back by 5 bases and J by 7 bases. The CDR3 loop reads CASSPLSAGEVGTQYF. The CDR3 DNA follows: TGTGCCAGCAGTCCCCTTTCAGCGGGGGAGGTCGGGACCCAGTACTTC.

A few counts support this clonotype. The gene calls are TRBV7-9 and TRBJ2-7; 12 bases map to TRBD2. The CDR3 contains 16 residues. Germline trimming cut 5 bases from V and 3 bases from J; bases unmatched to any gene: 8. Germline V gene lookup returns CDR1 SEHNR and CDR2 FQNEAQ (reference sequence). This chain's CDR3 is CASSPGLAGPFYEQYF. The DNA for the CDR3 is TGTGCCAGCAGCCCAGGACTAGCGGGGCCTTTCTACGAGCAGTACTTC.

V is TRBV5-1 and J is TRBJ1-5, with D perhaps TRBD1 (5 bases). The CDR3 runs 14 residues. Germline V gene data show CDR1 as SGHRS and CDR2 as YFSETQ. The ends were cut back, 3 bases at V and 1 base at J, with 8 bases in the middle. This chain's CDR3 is CASSSRTSNQPQHF. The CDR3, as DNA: TGCGCCAGCAGCTCCCGGACAAGCAATCAGCCCCAGCATTTT.

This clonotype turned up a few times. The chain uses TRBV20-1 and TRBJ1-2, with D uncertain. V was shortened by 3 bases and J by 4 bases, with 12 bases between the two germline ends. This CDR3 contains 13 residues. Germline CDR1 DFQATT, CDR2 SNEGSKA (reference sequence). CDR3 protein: CSARTRKTYGYTF. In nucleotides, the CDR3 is TGCAGTGCTAGGACCCGAAAGACCTATGGCTACACCTTC.

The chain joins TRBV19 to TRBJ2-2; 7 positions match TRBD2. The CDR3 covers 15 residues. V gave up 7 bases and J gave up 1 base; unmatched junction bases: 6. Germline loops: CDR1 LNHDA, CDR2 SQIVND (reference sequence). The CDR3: CASIERTRNTGELFF. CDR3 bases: TGTGCCAGTATAGAGAGGACTAGGAACACCGGGGAGCTGTTTTTT.

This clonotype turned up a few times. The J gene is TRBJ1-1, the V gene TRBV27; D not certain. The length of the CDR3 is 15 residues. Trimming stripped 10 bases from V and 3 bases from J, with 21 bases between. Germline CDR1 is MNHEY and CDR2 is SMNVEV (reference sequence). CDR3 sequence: CATTNRAGQHTEAFF. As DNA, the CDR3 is TGTGCCACCACCAACCGGGCAGGTCAACACACTGAAGCTTTCTTT.

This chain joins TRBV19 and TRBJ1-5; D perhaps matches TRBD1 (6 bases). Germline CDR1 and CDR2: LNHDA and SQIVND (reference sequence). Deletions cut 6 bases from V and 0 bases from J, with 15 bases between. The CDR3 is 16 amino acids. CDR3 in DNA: TGTGCCAGTAGACGGAGGGGGATGAGTAGCAATCAGCCCCAGCATTTT. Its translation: CASRRRGMSSNQPQHF.

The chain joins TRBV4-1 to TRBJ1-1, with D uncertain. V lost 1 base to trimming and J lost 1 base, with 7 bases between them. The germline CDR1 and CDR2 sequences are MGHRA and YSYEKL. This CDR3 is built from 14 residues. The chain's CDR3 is CASSQVKRNTEAFF. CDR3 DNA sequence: TGCGCCAGCAGCCAAGTAAAAAGGAACACTGAAGCTTTCTTT.

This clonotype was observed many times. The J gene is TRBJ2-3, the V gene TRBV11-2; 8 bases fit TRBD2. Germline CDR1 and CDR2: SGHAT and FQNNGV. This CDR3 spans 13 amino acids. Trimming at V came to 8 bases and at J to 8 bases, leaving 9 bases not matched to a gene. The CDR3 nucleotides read TGTGCCAGCTCCTTCGGGACTAGTTTTACGCAGTATTTT. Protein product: CASSFGTSFTQYF.

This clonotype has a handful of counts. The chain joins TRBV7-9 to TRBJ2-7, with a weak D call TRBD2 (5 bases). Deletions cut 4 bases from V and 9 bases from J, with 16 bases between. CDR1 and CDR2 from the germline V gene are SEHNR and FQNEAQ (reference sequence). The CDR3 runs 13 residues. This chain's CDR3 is CASSSTRAGGQYF. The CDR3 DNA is TGTGCCAGCAGCTCTACTAGGGCAGGCGGGCAGTACTTC.

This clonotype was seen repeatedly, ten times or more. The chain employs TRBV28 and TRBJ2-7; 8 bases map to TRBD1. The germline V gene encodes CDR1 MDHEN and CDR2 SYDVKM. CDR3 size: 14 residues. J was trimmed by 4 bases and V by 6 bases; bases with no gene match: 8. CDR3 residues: CASRSGQDRYEQYF. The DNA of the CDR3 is TGTGCCAGCAGATCGGGACAGGACAGGTACGAGCAGTACTTC.

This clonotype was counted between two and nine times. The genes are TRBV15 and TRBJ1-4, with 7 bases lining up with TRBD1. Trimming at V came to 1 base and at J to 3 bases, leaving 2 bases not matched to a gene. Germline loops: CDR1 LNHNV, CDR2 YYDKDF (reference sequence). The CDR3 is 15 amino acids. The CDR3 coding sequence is TGTGCCACCAGCAGAGTGCAGGGGGCTAATGAAAAACTGTTTTTT. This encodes CATSRVQGANEKLFF. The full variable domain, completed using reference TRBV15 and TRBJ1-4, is DAMVIQNPRYQVTQFGKPVTLSCSQTLNHNVMYWYQQKSSQAPKLLFHYYDKDFNNEADTPDNFQSRRPNTSFCFLDIRSPGLGDTAMYLCATSRVQGANEKLFFGSGTQLSVL.

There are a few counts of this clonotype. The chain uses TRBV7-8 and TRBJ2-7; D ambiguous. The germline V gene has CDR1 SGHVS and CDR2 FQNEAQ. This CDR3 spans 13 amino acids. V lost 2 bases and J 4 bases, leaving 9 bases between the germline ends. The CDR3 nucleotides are TGTGCCAGCAGCTTACCCCGCGCTTACGAGCAGTACTTC. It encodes CASSLPRAYEQYF.

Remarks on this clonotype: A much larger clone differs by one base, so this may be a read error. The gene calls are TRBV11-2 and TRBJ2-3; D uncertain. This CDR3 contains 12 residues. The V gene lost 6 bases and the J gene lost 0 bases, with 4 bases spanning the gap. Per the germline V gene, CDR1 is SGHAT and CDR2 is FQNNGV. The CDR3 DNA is TGTGCCAGCAGACTTAGCACAGATACGCAGTATTTT. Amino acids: CASRLSTDTQYF.

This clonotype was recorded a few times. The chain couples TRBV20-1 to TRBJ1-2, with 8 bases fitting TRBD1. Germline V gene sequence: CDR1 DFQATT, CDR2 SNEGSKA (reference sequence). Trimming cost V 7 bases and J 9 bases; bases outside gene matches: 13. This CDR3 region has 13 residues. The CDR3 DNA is TGCAGTGTGAGACAGGGGATCGCCAGGAGCTACACCTTC. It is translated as CSVRQGIARSYTF.

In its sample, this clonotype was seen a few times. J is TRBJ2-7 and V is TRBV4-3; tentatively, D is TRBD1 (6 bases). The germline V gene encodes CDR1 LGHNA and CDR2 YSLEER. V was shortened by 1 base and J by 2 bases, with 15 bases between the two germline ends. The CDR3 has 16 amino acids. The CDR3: CASSQVPTGATYEQYF. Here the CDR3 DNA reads TGCGCCAGCAGCCAAGTACCGACAGGAGCTACCTACGAGCAGTACTTC.

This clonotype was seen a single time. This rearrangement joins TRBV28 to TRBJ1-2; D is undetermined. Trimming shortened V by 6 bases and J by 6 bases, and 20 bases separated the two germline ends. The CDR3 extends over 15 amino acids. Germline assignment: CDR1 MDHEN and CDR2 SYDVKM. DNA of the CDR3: TGTGCCAGCAGCCGTCCCTCCCGGAGGGCGGATGGCTACACCTTC. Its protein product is CASSRPSRRADGYTF.